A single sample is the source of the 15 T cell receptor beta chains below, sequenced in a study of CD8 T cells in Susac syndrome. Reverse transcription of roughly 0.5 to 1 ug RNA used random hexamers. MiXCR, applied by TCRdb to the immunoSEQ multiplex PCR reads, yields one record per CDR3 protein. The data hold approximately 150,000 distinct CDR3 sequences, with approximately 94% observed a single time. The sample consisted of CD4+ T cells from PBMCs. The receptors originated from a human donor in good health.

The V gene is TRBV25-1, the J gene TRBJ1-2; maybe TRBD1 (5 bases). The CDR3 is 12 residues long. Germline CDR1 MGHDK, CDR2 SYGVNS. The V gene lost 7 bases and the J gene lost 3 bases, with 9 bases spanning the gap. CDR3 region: CASTDSYYGYTF. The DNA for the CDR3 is TGTGCCAGCACAGACAGTTACTATGGCTACACCTTC.

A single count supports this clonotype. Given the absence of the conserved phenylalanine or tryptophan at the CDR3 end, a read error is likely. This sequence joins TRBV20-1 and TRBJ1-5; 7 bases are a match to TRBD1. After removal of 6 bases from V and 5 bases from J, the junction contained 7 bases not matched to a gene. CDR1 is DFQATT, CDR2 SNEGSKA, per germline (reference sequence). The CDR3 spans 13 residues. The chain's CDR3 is CSAPPRGDQPQHL. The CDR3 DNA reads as TGCAGTGCCCCCCCCAGGGGGGATCAGCCCCAGCATCTT.

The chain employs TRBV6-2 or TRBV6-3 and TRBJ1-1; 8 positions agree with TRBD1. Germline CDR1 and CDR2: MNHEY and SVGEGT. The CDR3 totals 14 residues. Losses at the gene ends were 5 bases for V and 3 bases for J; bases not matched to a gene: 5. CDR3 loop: CASSDLDRDTEAFF. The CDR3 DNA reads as TGTGCCAGCAGTGACCTGGACAGGGACACTGAAGCTTTCTTT.

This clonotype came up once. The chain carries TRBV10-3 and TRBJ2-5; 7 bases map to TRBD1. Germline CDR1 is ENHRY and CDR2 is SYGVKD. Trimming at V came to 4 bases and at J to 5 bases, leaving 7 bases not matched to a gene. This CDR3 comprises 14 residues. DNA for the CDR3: TGTGCCATCAGTGTTGACAGGGCAATGGAGACCCAGTACTTC. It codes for CAISVDRAMETQYF.

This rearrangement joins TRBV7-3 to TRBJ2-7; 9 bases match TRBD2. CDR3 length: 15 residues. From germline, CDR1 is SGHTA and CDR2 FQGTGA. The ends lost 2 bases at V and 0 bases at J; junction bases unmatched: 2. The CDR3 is CASSLLAGPSYEQYF. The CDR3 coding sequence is TGTGCCAGCAGCTTACTAGCGGGACCCTCCTACGAGCAGTACTTC. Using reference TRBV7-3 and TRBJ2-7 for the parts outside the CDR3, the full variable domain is GAGVSQTPSNKVTEKGKYVELRCDPISGHTALYWYRQSLGQGPEFLIYFQGTGAADDSGLPNDRFFAVRPEGSVSTLKIQRTERGDSAVYLCASSLLAGPSYEQYFGPGTRLTVT.

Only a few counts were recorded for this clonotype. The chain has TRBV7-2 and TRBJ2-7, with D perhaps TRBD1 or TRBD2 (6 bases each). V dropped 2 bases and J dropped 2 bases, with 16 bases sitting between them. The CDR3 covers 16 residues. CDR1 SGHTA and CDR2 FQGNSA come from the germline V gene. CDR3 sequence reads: CASSLFPTGGTYEQYF. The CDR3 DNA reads TGTGCCAGCAGCTTATTCCCGACAGGAGGGACCTACGAGCAGTACTTC.

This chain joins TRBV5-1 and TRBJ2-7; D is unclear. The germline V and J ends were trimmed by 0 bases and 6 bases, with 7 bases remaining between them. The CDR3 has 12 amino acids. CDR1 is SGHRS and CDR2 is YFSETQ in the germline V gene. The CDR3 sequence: CASSLVSREQYF. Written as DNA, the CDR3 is TGCGCCAGCAGCTTGGTTTCGCGCGAGCAGTACTTC.

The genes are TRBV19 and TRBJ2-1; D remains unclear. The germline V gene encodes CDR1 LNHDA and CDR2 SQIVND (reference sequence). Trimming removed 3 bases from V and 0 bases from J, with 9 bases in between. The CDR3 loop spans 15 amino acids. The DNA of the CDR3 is TGTGCCAGTAGTATCTCTGACCGCTCCTACAATGAGCAGTTCTTC. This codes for CASSISDRSYNEQFF. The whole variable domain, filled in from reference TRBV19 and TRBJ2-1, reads DGGITQSPKYLFRKEGQNVTLSCEQNLNHDAMYWYRQDPGQGLRLIYYSQIVNDFQKGDIAEGYSVSREKKESFPLTVTSAQKNPTAFYLCASSISDRSYNEQFFGPGTRLTVL.

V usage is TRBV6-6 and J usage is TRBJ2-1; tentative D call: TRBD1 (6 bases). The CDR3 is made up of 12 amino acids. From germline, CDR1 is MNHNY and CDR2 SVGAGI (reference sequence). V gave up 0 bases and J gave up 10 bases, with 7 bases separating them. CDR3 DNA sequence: TGTGCCAGCAGTTACTCCGGGACAGAGCAGTTCTTC. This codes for CASSYSGTEQFF.

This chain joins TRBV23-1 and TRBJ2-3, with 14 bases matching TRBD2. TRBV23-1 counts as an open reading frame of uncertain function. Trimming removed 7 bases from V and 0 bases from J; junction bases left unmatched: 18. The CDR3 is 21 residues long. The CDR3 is CASTTGPWTSGRKTSTDTQYF. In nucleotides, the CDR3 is TGCGCCAGCACGACAGGTCCCTGGACTAGCGGGAGGAAGACTAGCACAGATACGCAGTATTTT.

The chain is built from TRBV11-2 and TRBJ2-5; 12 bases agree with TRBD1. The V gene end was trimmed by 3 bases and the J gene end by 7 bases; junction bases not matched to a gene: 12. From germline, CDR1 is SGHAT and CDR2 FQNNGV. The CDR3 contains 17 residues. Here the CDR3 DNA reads TGTGCCAGCAGCTTCACCGGGACAGGGGGCCGAGGGGGGACCCAGTACTTC. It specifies CASSFTGTGGRGGTQYF.

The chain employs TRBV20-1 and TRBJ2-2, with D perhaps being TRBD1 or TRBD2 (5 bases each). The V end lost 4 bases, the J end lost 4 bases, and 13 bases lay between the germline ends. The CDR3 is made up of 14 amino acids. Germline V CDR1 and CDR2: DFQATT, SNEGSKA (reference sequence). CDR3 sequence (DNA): TGCAGTGCTAAAATGCCAGGGAGCACCGGGGAGCTGTTTTTT. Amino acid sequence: CSAKMPGSTGELFF.

The CDR3 region is CASSQALSGTSADEQYF. CDR3 bases: TGCGCCAGCAGCCAAGCCCTCTCCGGGACTAGCGCAGACGAGCAGTACTTC. The chain carries TRBV4-1 and TRBJ2-7; 10 nucleotides match TRBD2. The CDR3 length is 17 residues. V shed 1 base and J 5 bases; nucleotides not matched to a gene: 11. Germline CDR1 and CDR2: MGHRA and YSYEKL.

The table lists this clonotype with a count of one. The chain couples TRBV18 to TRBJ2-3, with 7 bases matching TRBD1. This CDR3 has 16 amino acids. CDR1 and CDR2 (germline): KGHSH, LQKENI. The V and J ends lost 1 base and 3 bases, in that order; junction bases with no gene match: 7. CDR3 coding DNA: TGTGCCAGCTCACCACTCACAGGGGTTGGTACAGATACGCAGTATTTT. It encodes CASSPLTGVGTDTQYF.

The CDR3, as DNA: TGCAGCGTTTCCAGGGGTACCGGAAACACCATATATTTT. Translating it yields CSVSRGTGNTIYF. The V gene is TRBV29-1, the J gene TRBJ1-3; TRBD1 is a possible D gene (6 bases). Trimming took off 5 bases at V and 4 bases at J, with 12 bases between the two ends. In germline, CDR1 is SQVTM, CDR2 ANQGSEA. The CDR3 is 13 residues long.